Presented here are 32 T cell receptor beta chains from one specimen sequenced in a study of control samples from healthy donors and cancer patients. Data came from immunoSEQ multiplex PCR; TCRdb stores just in-frame clones and leaves some out. The sample contains about 84,000 clones, approximately 80% of which appear only once. Sequenced material: PBMCs. Receptors were obtained from a man aged 55 to 70 with head and neck cancer.

The J gene is TRBJ1-1, the V gene TRBV5-1; the D gene is possibly TRBD1 (5 bases). The CDR3 has 12 residues. Germline V gives CDR1 SGHRS, CDR2 YFSETQ. The V end lost 5 bases, the J end lost 4 bases, and 9 bases lay between the germline ends. The CDR3: CASSTGGTEAFF. The CDR3 DNA sequence: TGCGCCAGCAGTACGGGGGGCACTGAAGCTTTCTTT.

The count of this clone is one. This chain links TRBV2 with TRBJ2-2; no firm D call. V dropped 6 bases and J dropped 6 bases, with 14 bases sitting between them. The CDR3 runs 14 residues. Germline CDR1 reads SNHLY; CDR2 reads FYNNEI. CDR3: CASRTRPLAGELFF. In DNA form, the CDR3 reads TGTGCCAGCAGAACAAGACCCTTGGCCGGGGAGCTGTTTTTT.

The rearrangement links TRBV2 to TRBJ1-1; 7 bases agree with TRBD1. Per germline, CDR1 SNHLY and CDR2 FYNNEI. The CDR3 has 14 amino acids. The trim removed 9 bases at V and 1 base at J, leaving 8 bases unmatched. CDR3 DNA: TGTGCCAGTCGACAGGGTGAGGGGAACACTGAAGCTTTCTTT. This encodes CASRQGEGNTEAFF.

V gene TRBV5-1 combines with J gene TRBJ2-3; D may be TRBD2 (5 bases). CDR3 size: 15 residues. V shed 0 bases and J shed 0 bases, with 8 bases lying between them. Germline CDR1 is SGHRS and CDR2 is YFSETQ. For the CDR3, the DNA is TGCGCCAGCAGCTTGGATGGCGGGAGCACAGATACGCAGTATTTT. Protein: CASSLDGGSTDTQYF.

The chain employs TRBV5-1 and TRBJ2-3, with D perhaps matching TRBD1 (6 bases). V gave up 0 bases and J gave up 4 bases, with 9 bases separating them. This CDR3 comprises 14 residues. CDR1 SGHRS and CDR2 YFSETQ come from the germline V gene. The CDR3: CASSLEGGPDTQYF. Here the CDR3 DNA reads TGCGCCAGCAGCTTGGAAGGGGGACCAGATACGCAGTATTTT.

This chain joins TRBV29-1 and TRBJ2-1; 9 bases match TRBD2. Germline values: CDR1 SQVTM, CDR2 ANQGSEA. This CDR3 spans 15 amino acids. Germline trimming cut 3 bases from V and 2 bases from J; bases unmatched to any gene: 5. The CDR3 is CSVDGRLAAYNEQFF. CDR3 nucleotides: TGCAGCGTTGACGGCAGACTAGCGGCCTACAATGAGCAGTTCTTC.

This chain links TRBV9 with TRBJ2-4; D unclear. The CDR3 is 14 amino acids. Germline V lookup: CDR1 SGDLS, CDR2 YYNGEE. The V end lost 0 bases, the J end lost 3 bases, and 7 bases lay between the germline ends. CDR3 DNA: TGTGCCAGCAGCGTAGGGGCATTCAAAAACATTCAGTACTTC. Its translation is CASSVGAFKNIQYF. The whole variable domain, remainder taken from reference TRBV9 and TRBJ2-4, is DSGVTQTPKHLITATGQRVTLRCSPRSGDLSVYWYQQSLDQGLQFLIQYYNGEERAKGNILERFSAQQFPDLHSELNLSSLELGDSALYFCASSVGAFKNIQYFGAGTRLSVL.

The chain has TRBV7-8 and TRBJ1-2; 7 bases agree with TRBD1. The V and J ends lost 4 bases and 4 bases, in that order; junction bases with no gene match: 12. The CDR3 is 16 amino acids. The germline V gene has CDR1 SGHVS and CDR2 FQNEAQ. The CDR3 DNA is TGTGCCAGCAGCTCCAGACAGGGTATAGGAGGCTATGGCTACACCTTC. Protein sequence: CASSSRQGIGGYGYTF.

J is TRBJ2-7 and V is TRBV5-1; 7 positions match TRBD2. This CDR3 contains 13 residues. V shed 0 bases, J shed 6 bases, and the junction held 3 bases outside the gene matches. Germline values: CDR1 SGHRS, CDR2 YFSETQ. The CDR3 bases are TGCGCCAGCAGCTTGGCCGGGAGGAGCGAGCAGTACTTC. Its protein product is CASSLAGRSEQYF.

CDR3: CASCRDRGHYGYTF. The CDR3 nucleotides read TGCGCCAGCTGCCGGGACAGGGGGCACTATGGCTACACCTTC. The chain joins TRBV5-1 to TRBJ1-2, with 12 bases lining up with TRBD1. The trim removed 7 bases at V and 3 bases at J, leaving 4 bases unmatched. CDR1 is SGHRS and CDR2 is YFSETQ in the germline V gene. CDR3 length: 14 residues.

V is TRBV3-1 (or the pseudogene TRBV3-2) and J is TRBJ1-1; 7 bases are shared with TRBD1. This CDR3 has 16 residues. V trimming: 1 base; J trimming: 5 bases; junction bases outside the gene matches: 10. Germline loops: CDR1 LGHDT, CDR2 YNNKEL (reference sequence). This CDR3 is CASSQGPQGGGTEAFF. The CDR3 nucleotides read TGTGCCAGCAGCCAAGGACCCCAGGGGGGCGGGACTGAAGCTTTCTTT.

This clone was detected a few times. This chain connects TRBV7-8 to TRBJ2-5; 7 bases align to TRBD2. CDR3 size: 14 residues. Looked up from germline, CDR1 is SGHVS and CDR2 is FQNEAQ. Trimming cost V 5 bases and J 2 bases; bases outside gene matches: 5. CDR3 loop: CASSPTSAQETQYF. The DNA of the CDR3 is TGTGCCAGCAGCCCTACTAGCGCTCAAGAGACCCAGTACTTC.

The chain couples TRBV25-1 to TRBJ1-1; a weak D match, TRBD1 (6 bases). CDR3 length equals 12 residues. CDR1 and CDR2 from the germline V gene are MGHDK and SYGVNS. The V gene lost 4 bases and the J gene lost 10 bases, with 13 bases spanning the gap. CDR3: CASSGGGTLAFF. CDR3 in DNA: TGTGCCAGCAGTGGGGGGGGGACACTAGCTTTCTTT.

The rearrangement joins TRBV10-2 to TRBJ1-1; a weak D match, TRBD1 (5 bases). Germline lookup yields CDR1 WSHSY and CDR2 SAAADI. V was shortened by 6 bases and J by 7 bases, with 18 bases between the two germline ends. The CDR3 is 14 amino acids. CDR3 residues: CASRKTGTEGEAFF. Here the CDR3 DNA reads TGCGCCAGCAGAAAGACCGGGACGGAGGGTGAAGCTTTCTTT.

V gene TRBV12-3 or TRBV12-4 combines with J gene TRBJ2-7, with 8 bases lining up with TRBD1. Trimming cost V 5 bases and J 7 bases; bases outside gene matches: 4. There are 12 residues in the CDR3. For the CDR3, the DNA is TGTGCCAGCAGTACTCGACAGGGGGAGCAGTACTTC. This codes for CASSTRQGEQYF.

The chain joins TRBV2 to TRBJ1-2; 8 bases map to TRBD1. Losses at the gene ends were 0 bases for V and 8 bases for J; bases not matched to a gene: 11. Germline V lookup: CDR1 SNHLY, CDR2 FYNNEI. This CDR3 has 16 residues. This CDR3 is CASSEAPGQGGSGYTF. In nucleotides, the CDR3 is TGTGCCAGCAGTGAAGCGCCAGGACAGGGAGGGAGCGGCTACACCTTC. The variable domain in full, completed from reference TRBV2 and TRBJ1-2, reads EPEVTQTPSHQVTQMGQEVILRCVPISNHLYFYWYRQILGQKVEFLVSFYNNEISEKSEIFDDQFSVERPDGSNFTLKIRSTKLEDSAMYFCASSEAPGQGGSGYTFGSGTRLTVV.

The chain uses TRBV5-1 and TRBJ1-4; D gene uncertain. V was cut by 6 bases and J by 6 bases, with 27 bases left in between. The CDR3 is made up of 18 amino acids. Germline values: CDR1 SGHRS, CDR2 YFSETQ. For the CDR3, the DNA is TGCGCCAGCAACCCTTACCCCCTACACAGCCCCCTCTATGAAAAACTGTTTTTT. It codes for CASNPYPLHSPLYEKLFF.

The sample holds a few counts of this clone. The gene calls are TRBV28 and TRBJ2-2; no clear D gene. V was pared by 7 bases and J by 7 bases, with 16 bases between. CDR3 length equals 14 residues. Germline CDR1 reads MDHEN; CDR2 reads SYDVKM. The CDR3 nucleotides read TGTGCCAGCACCTCAGGACGTAATGGCGGGGAGCTGTTTTTT. It specifies CASTSGRNGGELFF.

The chain carries TRBV7-8 and TRBJ2-1; 8 bases are shared with TRBD2. The CDR3 is 19 amino acids. Unmatched junction bases numbered 14, after V lost 4 bases and J lost 0 bases. From germline, CDR1 is SGHVS and CDR2 FQNEAQ. CDR3: CASSSSRLLAGSSYNEQFF. The DNA of the CDR3 is TGTGCCAGCAGCTCCTCCCGGCTATTAGCGGGAAGCTCCTACAATGAGCAGTTCTTC.

The chain uses TRBV7-9 and TRBJ2-1; TRBD2 aligns across 8 bases. The CDR3 consists of 14 residues. The J segment lost 9 bases and the V segment lost 3 bases, leaving 7 bases of the junction unmatched. The germline CDR1 and CDR2 sequences are SEHNR and FQNEAQ (reference sequence). DNA for the CDR3: TGTGCCAGCAGCTTCCGACGGGAGGGGCGTGAGCAGTTCTTC. Translated, it gives CASSFRREGREQFF.

A note on this clone: At the DNA level, this CDR3 is encoded by other sequences in the same sample as well. V usage is TRBV5-8 and J usage is TRBJ2-7; D ambiguous. In germline, CDR1 is SGHTS, CDR2 YDEGEE. Trimming cost V 4 bases and J 1 base, with 3 bases left between them. The CDR3 spans 11 residues. The CDR3 loop reads CASSPSYEQYF. The DNA for the CDR3 is TGTGCCAGCAGCCCATCCTACGAGCAGTACTTC.

V is TRBV6-5 and J is TRBJ2-1; weak D call: TRBD1 (5 bases). Deletions cut 7 bases from V and 9 bases from J, with 16 bases between. There are 13 residues in the CDR3. Germline values: CDR1 MNHEY, CDR2 SVGAGI. CDR3 nucleotides: TGTGCCAGCACCCTCCCAGGGTCGGGTGAGCAGTTCTTC. Amino acids: CASTLPGSGEQFF.

This sequence joins TRBV12-3 or TRBV12-4 and TRBJ1-1, with unresolved D. The CDR3 is 13 residues long. V lost 1 base, J lost 4 bases, and 7 bases lay in between. This CDR3 is CASSLEPVTEAFF. For the CDR3, the DNA is TGTGCCAGCAGTTTAGAACCCGTCACTGAAGCTTTCTTT.

The chain joins TRBV5-8 to TRBJ1-4; 8 nucleotides match TRBD1. The CDR3 runs 16 residues. The V and J ends lost 6 bases and 5 bases, in that order; junction bases with no gene match: 12. Germline lookup yields CDR1 SGHTS and CDR2 YDEGEE. DNA for the CDR3: TGTGCCAGCACCCAGAGGGGAAGGACAGGGAATGAAAAACTGTTTTTT. Its protein product is CASTQRGRTGNEKLFF.

This rearrangement joins TRBV5-6 to TRBJ2-2; 11 nucleotides align to TRBD2. Germline CDR1 is SGHDT and CDR2 is YYEEEE. V lost 1 base, J lost 5 bases, and 7 bases stayed unmatched. This CDR3 contains 17 residues. The CDR3 DNA follows: TGTGCCAGCAGCTTGCTGCGACTAGCGGGATTTACCGGGGAGCTGTTTTTT. This encodes CASSLLRLAGFTGELFF.

The chain uses TRBV4-1 and TRBJ2-7; 7 bases line up with TRBD1. The CDR3 consists of 14 residues. With 0 bases clipped from V and 7 bases from J, the junction kept 6 bases outside the gene matches. CDR1 and CDR2 from the germline V gene are MGHRA and YSYEKL. This CDR3 is CASSQDNRGGEQYF. CDR3 DNA sequence: TGCGCCAGCAGCCAAGATAACAGGGGTGGGGAGCAGTACTTC.

CDR3 region: CASSFLSTNTGELFF. The CDR3 nucleotides are TGTGCCAGCAGTTTTCTTTCTACGAACACCGGGGAGCTGTTTTTT. This chain joins TRBV28 and TRBJ2-2; D not certain. V was cut by 3 bases and J by 0 bases, with 8 bases left in between. This CDR3 has 15 amino acids. Germline V gives CDR1 MDHEN, CDR2 SYDVKM.

The rearrangement links TRBV7-9 to TRBJ2-3, with D unclear. CDR1 SEHNR and CDR2 FQNEAQ come from the germline V gene (reference sequence). With 6 bases removed from V and 5 bases from J, the gap between germline ends came to 18 bases. The CDR3 runs 15 residues. CDR3 loop: CASSSLGSLGDTQYF. The CDR3 region has the DNA TGTGCCAGCAGTTCGCTCGGGTCCCTGGGAGATACGCAGTATTTT.

This clone came up a few times. The chain uses TRBV12-3 or TRBV12-4 and TRBJ2-7; D unresolved. The V end lost 8 bases, the J end lost 0 bases, and 8 bases lay between the germline ends. CDR3 length: 12 amino acids. The CDR3 loop reads CASGRISYEQYF. CDR3 nucleotide sequence: TGTGCCAGCGGACGGATCTCCTACGAGCAGTACTTC.

This sequence joins TRBV19 and TRBJ1-4; TRBD1 might be the D (5 bases). The CDR3 spans 15 residues. V shed 0 bases and J shed 10 bases, with 15 bases lying between them. The germline V gene has CDR1 LNHDA and CDR2 SQIVND (reference sequence). The CDR3 nucleotides read TGTGCCAGTAGTATAGAAGGGCAGGGTGTCGGAAAACTGTTTTTT. Translating it yields CASSIEGQGVGKLFF.

The V and J genes are TRBV10-2 and TRBJ1-2, with 12 bases fitting TRBD1. The V and J ends lost 8 bases and 4 bases, in that order; junction bases with no gene match: 2. CDR1 and CDR2 (germline): WSHSY, SAAADI. The CDR3 length is 13 residues. The CDR3 spells CASGTGGFYGYTF. The CDR3 DNA is TGCGCCAGCGGGACAGGGGGCTTCTATGGCTACACCTTC.

In the case of this clone: Other DNA sequences in the same sample also yield this CDR3. The V call is TRBV3-1 (or the pseudogene TRBV3-2), the J call TRBJ2-3; D is undetermined. This CDR3 spans 12 amino acids. Germline V CDR1 and CDR2: LGHDT, YNNKEL (reference sequence). Trimming cost V 4 bases and J 4 bases, with 6 bases left between them. The CDR3 is CASSPGADTQYF. For the CDR3, the DNA is TGTGCCAGCAGCCCCGGAGCAGATACGCAGTATTTT.